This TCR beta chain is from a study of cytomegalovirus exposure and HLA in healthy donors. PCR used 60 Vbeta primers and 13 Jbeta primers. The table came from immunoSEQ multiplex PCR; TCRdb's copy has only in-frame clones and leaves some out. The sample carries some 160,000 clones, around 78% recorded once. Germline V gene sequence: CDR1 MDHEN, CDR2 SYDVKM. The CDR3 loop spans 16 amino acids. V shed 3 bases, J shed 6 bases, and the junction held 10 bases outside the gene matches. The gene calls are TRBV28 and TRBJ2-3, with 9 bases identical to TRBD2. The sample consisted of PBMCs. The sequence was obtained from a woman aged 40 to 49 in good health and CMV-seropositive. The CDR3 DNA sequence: TGTGCCAGCAGTTTTCTGGCGGGGGGGCGCAGGGATACGCAGTATTTT. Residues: CASSFLAGGRRDTQYF.